Reported below is one T cell receptor (beta chain). Random hexamers served to reverse transcribe roughly 0.5 to 1 ug RNA. In TCRdb, the immunoSEQ multiplex PCR reads were re-called with MiXCR into one record per CDR3 protein. This sample has 200,000 or so distinct CDR3 sequences, with 90% to 95% found just once. This specimen belongs to a study of CD8 T cells in Susac syndrome. Sequences were obtained from CD4+ T cells from PBMCs. The clonotype originates from a human donor with multiple sclerosis.

CDR3 in amino acids: CSVEGRTGELFF. CDR3 DNA sequence: TGCAGCGTTGAAGGACGCACCGGGGAGCTGTTTTTT. The V and J genes are TRBV29-1 and TRBJ2-2; no clear D gene. The V end lost 1 base, the J end lost 4 bases, and 4 bases lay between the germline ends. The CDR3 has 12 amino acids. Germline V gene sequence: CDR1 SQVTM, CDR2 ANQGSEA.